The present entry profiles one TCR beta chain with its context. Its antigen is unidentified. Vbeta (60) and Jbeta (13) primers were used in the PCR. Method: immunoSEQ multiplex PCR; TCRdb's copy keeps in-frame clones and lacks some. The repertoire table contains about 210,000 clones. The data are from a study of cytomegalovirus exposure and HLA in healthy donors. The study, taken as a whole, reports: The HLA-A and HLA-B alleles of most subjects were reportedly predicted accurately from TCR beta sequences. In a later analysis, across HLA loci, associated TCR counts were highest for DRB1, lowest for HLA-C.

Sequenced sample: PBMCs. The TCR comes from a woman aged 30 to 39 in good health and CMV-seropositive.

The CDR3 sequence: CASSRSGSSYEQYF. CDR3 nucleotides: TGTGCCAGCAGCCGGAGCGGGAGCTCCTACGAGCAGTACTTC. The J gene is TRBJ2-5, the V gene TRBV7-2, with 8 bases matching TRBD2. The tail of the sequence fits TRBJ2-7 better, so the J call may be wrong. CDR1 and CDR2 from the germline V gene are SGHTA and FQGNSA. This CDR3 comprises 14 residues.